These 2 T cell receptor beta chains were sequenced from one sample in a study of T cell responses to AZD1222 COVID-19 vaccine. Measured with immunoSEQ multiplex PCR; TCRdb has only the in-frame clones, and not every one. The table has some 100,000 clones, 80% to 90% seen once. The sequencing used peripheral blood, collected on day 0 of AZD1222 vaccination. The receptors come from an adult in good health.

The V and J genes are TRBV7-3 and TRBJ2-7; 12 bases fit TRBD1. Germline V gene data show CDR1 as SGHTA and CDR2 as FQGTGA. There are 15 residues in the CDR3. The V gene end was trimmed by 4 bases and the J gene end by 2 bases; junction bases not matched to a gene: 3. Here the CDR3 reads CASSWGTGGPYEQYF. The CDR3 DNA reads TGTGCCAGCAGCTGGGGGACAGGGGGCCCCTACGAGCAGTACTTC.

J is TRBJ2-5 and V is TRBV7-2; a weak D match, TRBD1 (6 bases). V lost 8 bases to trimming and J lost 7 bases, with 20 bases between them. Germline loops: CDR1 SGHTA, CDR2 FQGNSA. This CDR3 has 14 residues. In DNA, the CDR3 is TGTGCCAGCGGTCGGGCCTGGGGGCAGGGGACCCAGTACTTC. Its translation is CASGRAWGQGTQYF.